A single sample gave rise to the 23 T cell receptor beta chains below, sequenced in a study of T cell responses to AZD1222 COVID-19 vaccine. Sequenced by immunoSEQ multiplex PCR; TCRdb stores in-frame clones only, minus some. This table holds 150,000 or so clones, about 92% found once. Sample: peripheral blood, taken on day 0 of AZD1222 vaccination. The receptors were gathered from an adult in good health.

V and J are TRBV6-2 or TRBV6-3 and TRBJ1-5; 7 bases match TRBD1. This CDR3 contains 18 residues. Germline CDR1 reads MNHEY; CDR2 reads SVGEGT. J gave up 0 bases and V 0 bases, and 8 bases lay outside the gene matches. The CDR3 DNA reads as TGTGCCAGCAGTTACTCGGGAGGGGGCGATTATAGCAATCAGCCCCAGCATTTT. Translated, it gives CASSYSGGGDYSNQPQHF.

This clone is a singleton in its sample. The chain employs TRBV5-1 and TRBJ2-4, with D perhaps being TRBD1 or TRBD2 (5 bases each). CDR1 is SGHRS, CDR2 YFSETQ, per germline. The CDR3 contains 17 residues. Trimming left V 0 bases short and J 6 bases short, with 19 bases between. In nucleotides, the CDR3 is TGCGCCAGCAGCTTGGAGTCGGGACCTGCGTACGGAAACATTCAGTACTTC. It specifies CASSLESGPAYGNIQYF.

The chain couples TRBV11-3 to TRBJ2-1; D is unclear. The CDR3 extends over 14 amino acids. The germline V gene encodes CDR1 SGHNT and CDR2 YENEEA. The V end lost 4 bases, the J end lost 12 bases, and 19 bases lay between the germline ends. The CDR3 coding sequence is TGTGCCAGCAGCTCCACACTGGCGTCGGGTTGGCAGTTCTTC. As protein: CASSSTLASGWQFF. Full variable domain (remainder filled in from reference TRBV11-3 and TRBJ2-1): EAGVVQSPRYKIIEKKQPVAFWCNPISGHNTLYWYLQNLGQGPELLIRYENEEAVDDSQLPKDRFSAERLKGVDSTLKIQPAELGDSAVYLCASSSTLASGWQFFGPGTRLTVL.

This clone was observed once. V usage is TRBV24-1 and J usage is TRBJ2-5; the D gene is possibly TRBD2 (6 bases). V was shortened by 3 bases and J by 1 base, with 14 bases between the two germline ends. There are 16 residues in the CDR3. In germline, CDR1 is KGHDR, CDR2 SFDVKD. The CDR3 sequence: CATSDGGLNIQETQYF. CDR3 DNA sequence: TGTGCCACCAGTGATGGGGGACTGAATATCCAAGAGACCCAGTACTTC.

The CDR3 reads CASSQNQGNNSPLHF. In nucleotides, the CDR3 is TGCGCCAGCAGCCAGAACCAGGGGAATAATTCACCCCTCCACTTT. This sequence joins TRBV5-1 and TRBJ1-6, with D perhaps matching TRBD1 (6 bases). V lost 4 bases and J 5 bases, leaving 13 bases between the germline ends. There are 15 residues in the CDR3. Looked up from germline, CDR1 is SGHRS and CDR2 is YFSETQ.

This clone was picked up a small number of times. The rearrangement joins TRBV28 to TRBJ1-5; no definite D call. CDR1 MDHEN and CDR2 SYDVKM come from the germline V gene. Trimming left V 7 bases short and J 3 bases short, with 10 bases between. CDR3 length: 13 residues. The CDR3 DNA is TGTGCCAGCACTCACAGTTTCAATCAGCCCCAGCATTTT. Its translation is CASTHSFNQPQHF.

The J gene is TRBJ2-2, the V gene TRBV3-1 (or the pseudogene TRBV3-2); maybe TRBD2 (6 bases). The germline V and J ends were trimmed by 3 bases and 1 base, with 9 bases remaining between them. Germline loops: CDR1 LGHDT, CDR2 YNNKEL (reference sequence). This CDR3 comprises 15 residues. CDR3 loop: CASSHLGLNTGELFF. The DNA for the CDR3 is TGTGCCAGCAGCCACCTGGGACTGAACACCGGGGAGCTGTTTTTT.

The CDR3, as DNA: TGTGCCAGCAGCTCGGACAGGAGGAGCTACACCTTC. Amino acids: CASSSDRRSYTF. The chain recombines TRBV7-3 with TRBJ1-2; 7 nucleotides agree with TRBD1. The CDR3 loop spans 12 amino acids. V shed 4 bases, J shed 9 bases, and the junction held 5 bases outside the gene matches. Per the germline V gene, CDR1 is SGHTA and CDR2 is FQGTGA.

V is TRBV29-1 and J is TRBJ1-3; D might be TRBD1 (6 bases). The CDR3 runs to 13 residues. V shed 5 bases and J shed 3 bases, with 11 bases lying between them. Per the germline V gene, CDR1 is SQVTM and CDR2 is ANQGSEA. The CDR3: CSVNRAGGNTIYF. Written as DNA, the CDR3 is TGCAGCGTTAACAGGGCGGGTGGAAACACCATATATTTT.

The V gene is TRBV18, the J gene TRBJ1-5; D gene unclear. V lost 6 bases and J 3 bases, leaving 12 bases between the germline ends. CDR3 length: 14 residues. Germline V gene lookup returns CDR1 KGHSH and CDR2 LQKENI. The CDR3 DNA is TGTGCCAGCTCGCCTGGGATCAACAATCAGCCCCAGCATTTT. Its translation: CASSPGINNQPQHF.

The chain is built from TRBV19 and TRBJ1-2; a possible D gene is TRBD1 (5 bases). Per germline, CDR1 LNHDA and CDR2 SQIVND (reference sequence). Trimming took off 9 bases at V and 3 bases at J, with 17 bases between the two ends. The CDR3 has 14 residues. CDR3 region: CASHAGAYDYGYTF. The CDR3 nucleotides read TGTGCCAGCCACGCTGGGGCCTATGACTATGGCTACACCTTC.

The chain uses TRBV6-4 and TRBJ2-7, with D perhaps matching TRBD2 (6 bases). CDR1 MRHNA and CDR2 SNTAGT come from the germline V gene. Trimming took off 6 bases at V and 6 bases at J, with 18 bases between the two ends. CDR3 length: 14 amino acids. The CDR3 here is CASSPSVGIGEQYF. Here the CDR3 DNA reads TGTGCCAGCAGCCCTAGCGTGGGCATTGGCGAGCAGTACTTC.

V gene TRBV7-3 combines with J gene TRBJ1-2, with 8 bases lining up with TRBD1. Trimming took 2 bases from V and 6 from J; bases not matched to a gene: 8. The germline V gene encodes CDR1 SGHTA and CDR2 FQGTGA. The length of the CDR3 is 15 residues. The DNA for the CDR3 is TGTGCCAGCAGCTTAGGCGGCAGGGGGCAGGATGGCTACACCTTC. Protein sequence: CASSLGGRGQDGYTF. The full variable domain, its missing parts supplied by reference TRBV7-3 and TRBJ1-2, is GAGVSQTPSNKVTEKGKYVELRCDPISGHTALYWYRQSLGQGPEFLIYFQGTGAADDSGLPNDRFFAVRPEGSVSTLKIQRTERGDSAVYLCASSLGGRGQDGYTFGSGTRLTVV.

The chain employs TRBV3-1 (or the pseudogene TRBV3-2) and TRBJ1-5; 7 bases match TRBD1. This CDR3 has 15 amino acids. In germline, CDR1 is LGHDT, CDR2 YNNKEL (reference sequence). V was pared by 0 bases and J by 2 bases, with 1 base of the junction left unmatched. CDR3 residues: CASSQDGQGNQPQHF. For the CDR3, the DNA is TGTGCCAGCAGCCAAGACGGACAGGGCAATCAGCCCCAGCATTTT.

J is TRBJ2-7 and V is TRBV6-5; D not resolved. There are 13 residues in the CDR3. Germline V gene sequence: CDR1 MNHEY, CDR2 SVGAGI. Trimming took off 0 bases at V and 4 bases at J, with 7 bases between the two ends. DNA for the CDR3: TGTGCCAGCAGTTACTCGATGGAGTACGAGCAGTACTTC. Residues: CASSYSMEYEQYF.

The CDR3 protein is CASSPGAAGGPGDTQYF. The CDR3 nucleotides are TGCGCCAGCAGCCCGGGGGCGGCGGGGGGCCCTGGAGATACGCAGTATTTT. The chain links TRBV5-1 to TRBJ2-3; 8 bases fit TRBD2. This CDR3 is 17 amino acids long. Germline V lookup: CDR1 SGHRS, CDR2 YFSETQ. Unmatched junction bases numbered 15, after V lost 4 bases and J lost 5 bases.

This clone was detected only once. DNA for the CDR3: TGCAGCGTTGCCCTAGGCTCTGGAAACACCATATATTTT. Translated: CSVALGSGNTIYF. The chain joins TRBV29-1 to TRBJ1-3; D call uncertain. In germline, CDR1 is SQVTM, CDR2 ANQGSEA. The length of the CDR3 is 13 residues. V was pared by 4 bases and J by 0 bases, with 7 bases between.

This sequence joins TRBV5-4 and TRBJ2-3; no clear D gene. Germline-derived CDR1 and CDR2 are SGHNT and YYREEE (reference sequence). The CDR3 sequence is 14 residues long. V lost 1 base and J lost 0, with 6 bases in between. The CDR3: CASSLRWSTDTQYF. Here the CDR3 DNA reads TGTGCCAGCAGCTTGCGGTGGAGCACAGATACGCAGTATTTT.

This sequence joins TRBV3-1 (or the pseudogene TRBV3-2) and TRBJ1-2, with 9 positions matching TRBD1. With 2 bases clipped from V and 7 bases from J, the junction kept 11 bases outside the gene matches. Germline lookup yields CDR1 LGHDT and CDR2 YNNKEL (reference sequence). The CDR3 is made up of 16 amino acids. The CDR3 reads CASSQFPPGQGAGYTF. CDR3 coding DNA: TGTGCCAGCAGCCAATTTCCCCCGGGACAGGGCGCTGGCTACACCTTC.

J is TRBJ1-5 and V is TRBV5-1; no reliable D call. This CDR3 has 13 amino acids. Germline lookup yields CDR1 SGHRS and CDR2 YFSETQ. Between the trimmed V and J ends, which lost 4 bases and 6 bases, there was a span of 11 bases. The CDR3 protein is CASSRLGGQPQHF. DNA for the CDR3: TGCGCCAGCAGCCGACTAGGAGGTCAGCCCCAGCATTTT.

This clone was found once. The chain uses TRBV2 and TRBJ2-7, with D hard to call. The V gene lost 1 base and the J gene lost 4 bases, with 14 bases spanning the gap. CDR1 is SNHLY, CDR2 FYNNEI, per germline. This CDR3 comprises 15 residues. The CDR3 bases are TGTGCCAGCAGTGAAGTGGCCGGCAGAAGGTACGAGCAGTACTTC. Translation: CASSEVAGRRYEQYF.

V gene TRBV2 combines with J gene TRBJ2-7, with D uncertain. Germline-derived CDR1 and CDR2 are SNHLY and FYNNEI. Trimming cost V 8 bases and J 4 bases, with 9 bases left between them. CDR3 size: 11 residues. The CDR3 loop reads CASSFDYEQYF. The CDR3 coding sequence is TGTGCCAGCTCCTTCGATTACGAGCAGTACTTC.

This sequence joins TRBV5-1 and TRBJ2-5; D perhaps matches TRBD1 (5 bases). With the DNA end fitting TRBJ2-7 better, the J assignment may be wrong. CDR1 is SGHRS and CDR2 is YFSETQ in the germline V gene. This CDR3 is built from 12 residues. The CDR3 spells CASRAGSHEQYF. For the CDR3, the DNA is TGCGCCAGCAGGGCAGGGTCCCACGAGCAGTACTTC.